The clone carrying this T cell receptor (beta chain) has only a few counts. Its target is not known. The CDR3 has 14 residues. V lost 2 bases and J 3 bases, leaving 12 bases between the germline ends. Germline V gives CDR1 SGHRS, CDR2 YFSETQ. The record originates from a study of OX40 agonist ivuxolimab in advanced cancers. In the study overall: Ivuxolimab, an agonist antibody against OX40 (CD134), was given to patients. Notes on the study in general: Those patients achieving a partial response at 0.1-3.0 mg/kg showed among the lowest clonal expansion. Circulating CD4+ and CD8+ T cells showed clonal expansion by week 6 at 0.1 to 3.0 mg/kg.

Profiling relied on immunoSEQ multiplex PCR, and the TCRdb table lists in-frame clones only, not all of them. The sample records tens of thousands of clones, approximately 90% being singletons. This rearrangement joins TRBV5-1 to TRBJ2-7; a possible D gene is TRBD2 (5 bases). The sequencing here drew on CD4+ or CD8+ T cells sorted from blood, taken in a trial of the OX40 agonist ivuxolimab. This TCR came from an adult with an advanced solid tumor such as melanoma, head and neck, liver or kidney cancer. DNA for the CDR3: TGCGCCAGCAGCTTCAGCAGCGGACTCTACGAGCAGTACTTC. Translated, it gives CASSFSSGLYEQYF.